These 16 T cell receptor beta chains were all obtained from the same sample, sequenced in a study of T-cell reconstitution after alpha-beta-depleted transplantation in children listed by TCRdb under 2016. Read against the paper, the sample's treatment or condition label means: allogeneic hematopoietic cell transplantation with graft depleted of TCRalphabeta T cells and CD19 B cells. The library was produced with PCR. Data came from an Illumina HiSeq 2500. To normalize quantification of the TCRbeta repertoire, the TCR libraries were built with molecular barcoding that relied on unique molecular identifiers. Starting from the raw public reads, TCRdb applied fastp trimming at Q25, assembled clones with MiXCR and retained in-frame beta chains. Each CDR3 protein gets just one entry, which takes the most common genes and DNA from the rows behind it. The sample data list about 98,000 distinct CDR3 sequences, and less than 25% of these were observed just once. The ten top clones hold roughly a fifth of the sample.

The material was PBMCs, obtained before TCRalphabeta/CD19-depleted stem cell transplant. These TCRs come from a boy between 2 and 10 years old with acute lymphoblastic leukemia, due to receive a stem cell transplant.

This clonotype showed up many times. J is TRBJ2-7 and V is TRBV27; D is possibly TRBD2 (5 bases). This CDR3 is 16 amino acids long. In germline, CDR1 is MNHEY, CDR2 SMNVEV (reference sequence). V was clipped by 9 bases and J by 1 base, with 22 bases between them. The CDR3 DNA is TGTGCCAGTGGTCCCGTCTTTCTCGGGGAATCCTACGAGCAGTACTTC. This encodes CASGPVFLGESYEQYF.

This clonotype was recorded at least ten times. The chain links TRBV19 to TRBJ2-2, with 7 bases aligning to TRBD2. Per germline, CDR1 LNHDA and CDR2 SQIVND (reference sequence). The CDR3 length is 15 residues. The V segment lost 10 bases and the J segment 4 bases; nucleotides outside the gene matches: 12. In nucleotides, the CDR3 is TGTGCCACTAGAAGGGCGGGAGAGATCACCGGGGAGCTGTTTTTT. It is translated as CATRRAGEITGELFF.

Details on this clonotype: One end of the junction is discordant with germline, which a read error may explain. This chain links TRBV5-1 with TRBJ2-1, with D perhaps matching TRBD1 (7 bases). CDR3 size: 15 residues. The germline gives CDR1 SGHRS, CDR2 YFSETQ. In nucleotides, the CDR3 is TGCGCCAGCAGCCCGGGGGACAGAAAGGGTAATGAGCATTTCTTC. As protein: CASSPGDRKGNEHFF.

The chain has TRBV7-2 and TRBJ2-5; D unresolved. CDR1 and CDR2 from the germline V gene are SGHTA and FQGNSA. This CDR3 comprises 11 residues. Trimming left V 7 bases short and J 5 bases short, with 8 bases between. The CDR3 sequence: CASTPEETQYF. Written as DNA, the CDR3 is TGTGCCAGCACCCCGGAGGAGACCCAGTACTTC.

This clonotype has a handful of counts. This chain connects TRBV11-2 to TRBJ1-2; 7 positions agree with TRBD1. V was pared by 2 bases and J by 6 bases, with 9 bases of the junction left unmatched. CDR1 and CDR2 from the germline V gene are SGHAT and FQNNGV. The CDR3 extends over 15 amino acids. The CDR3 DNA reads TGTGCCAGCAGCTTATTTGGTCAGGGGGTGCATGGCTACACCTTC. It is translated as CASSLFGQGVHGYTF.

The rearrangement joins TRBV4-3 to TRBJ2-5; 10 bases line up with TRBD2. With V trimmed by 1 base and J by 5 bases, 13 bases remained unmatched. The CDR3 consists of 18 residues. The V gene's germline CDR1 is LGHNA and CDR2 YSLEER. The CDR3 is CASSQGRASGSRGETQYF. CDR3 DNA sequence: TGCGCCAGCAGCCAAGGTCGGGCTAGCGGGAGTAGGGGGGAGACCCAGTACTTC.

The chain combines TRBV12-3 or TRBV12-4 with TRBJ2-3; 7 bases agree with TRBD1. The V and J ends lost 6 bases and 3 bases, in that order; junction bases with no gene match: 12. The CDR3 is 16 amino acids. The CDR3 DNA sequence: TGTGCCAGCAGACCTCGACAGGGTCATGGTACAGATACGCAGTATTTT. Translation: CASRPRQGHGTDTQYF.

This clonotype was seen just once. The chain couples TRBV20-1 to TRBJ2-4; D is unresolved. The germline V gene encodes CDR1 DFQATT and CDR2 SNEGSKA (reference sequence). This CDR3 is 14 amino acids long. V was cut by 0 bases and J by 0 bases, with 6 bases left in between. CDR3 nucleotides: TGCAGTGCTAGAGATGGTTTAGCCAAAAACATTCAGTACTTC. It encodes CSARDGLAKNIQYF.

This clonotype has just a few counts. The chain combines TRBV12-3 or TRBV12-4 with TRBJ1-2; 7 bases line up with TRBD1. CDR3 length equals 14 residues. Losses at the gene ends were 4 bases for V and 4 bases for J; bases not matched to a gene: 6. CDR3 DNA sequence: TGTGCCAGCAGTTCCGGGACAGACCGCTATGGCTACACCTTC. Translation: CASSSGTDRYGYTF.

The table lists this clonotype with a few counts. The CDR3 nucleotides are TGTGCCATCAGCCCGAACCCAGACAGTTACGAGCAGTACTTC. This sequence encodes CAISPNPDSYEQYF. The chain has TRBV10-3 and TRBJ2-7; D might be TRBD1 (5 bases). Looked up from germline, CDR1 is ENHRY and CDR2 is SYGVKD. Deletions cut 6 bases from V and 4 bases from J, with 16 bases between. The CDR3 runs 14 residues.

This clonotype was detected many times. The rearrangement joins TRBV4-1 to TRBJ1-1; D remains unclear. CDR1 and CDR2 (germline): MGHRA, YSYEKL. This CDR3 is 14 amino acids long. With 3 bases removed from V and 0 bases from J, the gap between germline ends came to 8 bases. In nucleotides, the CDR3 is TGCGCCAGCAGCCACCGAAACCTGAACACTGAAGCTTTCTTT. This encodes CASSHRNLNTEAFF.

This clonotype came up a few times. V gene TRBV6-1 combines with J gene TRBJ2-7; a possible D gene is TRBD2 (6 bases). This CDR3 region has 14 residues. Trimming cost V 6 bases and J 3 bases, with 15 bases left between them. Germline V lookup: CDR1 MNHNS, CDR2 SASEGT. CDR3 protein: CASSRGTYSYEQYF. CDR3 coding DNA: TGTGCCAGCAGCCGCGGGACCTACAGCTACGAGCAGTACTTC.

This clonotype was seen ten or more times. The V gene is TRBV7-2, the J gene TRBJ2-1, with 10 bases matching TRBD2. This CDR3 is built from 16 residues. The V gene end was trimmed by 5 bases and the J gene end by 3 bases; junction bases not matched to a gene: 7. Germline V gives CDR1 SGHTA, CDR2 FQGNSA. This CDR3 is CASSRGSGRGYNEQFF. In nucleotides, the CDR3 is TGTGCCAGCAGCAGGGGGAGCGGGAGGGGCTACAATGAGCAGTTCTTC.

The chain has TRBV14 and TRBJ2-1, with D possibly matching TRBD2 (6 bases). This CDR3 has 16 amino acids. V was clipped by 1 base and J by 1 base, with 11 bases between them. Germline V gene lookup returns CDR1 SGHDN and CDR2 FVKESK. DNA for the CDR3: TGTGCCAGCAGCCAAGGCGGAGGGGCATCCTACAATGAGCAGTTCTTC. Protein: CASSQGGGASYNEQFF.

J is TRBJ2-5 and V is TRBV27, with TRBD1 matching 11 bases. The CDR3 length is 18 residues. The junction had 9 bases not matched to a gene; V was cut back by 2 bases and J by 1 base. Germline lookup yields CDR1 MNHEY and CDR2 SMNVEV (reference sequence). CDR3 sequence reads: CASSLKVWGTGGQETQYF. The CDR3, as DNA: TGTGCCAGCAGTTTAAAAGTCTGGGGGACAGGGGGCCAAGAGACCCAGTACTTC.

The chain couples TRBV6-2 or TRBV6-3 to TRBJ2-5; unclear D gene. Trimming removed 10 bases at V and 4 bases at J, with 13 bases between. This CDR3 has 12 amino acids. Germline CDR1 is MNHEY and CDR2 is SVGEGT. CDR3 DNA sequence: TGTGCCATCGGCTACCCTGGAGAGACCCAGTACTTC. This encodes CAIGYPGETQYF.